This T cell receptor (beta chain) comes out of a study of T cells in Graves' hyperthyroidism and ophthalmopathy (dated by TCRdb to about 2019). Broadly, across the study: Peripheral blood samples were taken at initial diagnosis, before any treatment was given. A discovery cohort of approximately 100 patients, about 43 with Graves' ophthalmopathy and 57 with stable Graves' hyperthyroidism, was used to find distinguishing TCR V-J signatures. An independent validation cohort of under 20 hyperthyroidism patients and 17 patients who later progressed to ophthalmopathy tested prospective prediction of ophthalmopathy. The 75 to 100 discovery patients were randomly split 7:3 into training and test sets. The study also compared thyroid tissue and blood T-cell repertoires from five or six Graves' hyperthyroidism patients. Following sampling, methimazole starting at 30 mg daily was given to hyperthyroidism patients, and high-dose intravenous methylprednisolone was given to ophthalmopathy patients. TCR Vbeta CDR3 sequencing of 135 peripheral blood samples (43 ophthalmopathy, about 74 hyperthyroidism and 17 progressor patients) is reported in the paper.

Points on this clonotype: The target of this receptor is not known. No per-base quality is available; no much larger clone lies one base away.

Amplification of TCR beta CDR3 regions was carried out from RNA transcripts. For the first round of RT-PCR on the TCR CDR3, the HTBI primer set was used together with the Qiagen OneStep RT-PCR kit. Libraries were constructed in a second round of multiplex PCR, after which size selection and purification were carried out. Paired-end sequencing of the libraries was performed with 100 bp reads on an Illumina HiSeq2000. The authors' pipeline ran thus. SOAPnuke was used to process the raw data, removing reads that contained adapters or uncalled bases, had a mean Phred below 15, or lacked an exact match to the constant primer or identifier. High-quality paired reads were merged using COPE v1.2.5, and each unique nucleotide sequence was defined as a clonotype. MiTCR v1.1 was used to align clonotypes to the IMGT TRBV, TRBD and TRBJ reference segments. Only V-J combinations with frequency above 0.0001, covering 99% to 99.2% of repertoires, were analysed. A TCS score was defined as the ratio between F50 (clonal expansion) and ExV (chaos), using BLOSUM62-based TCRdist between CDR3 peptides within each V-J. Welch's t-statistics and random forest reduced fewer than 600 V-J features to around 14, which were used in a naive Bayes classifier (R e1071). The public reads were reprocessed in TCRdb via fastp at Q25 and MiXCR, keeping in-frame beta chains. Merged by CDR3 protein, the rows form single entries marked with the most common genes and DNA. The authors' filters were not applied to this entry. The sample table lists under 350,000 distinct CDR3 sequences, roughly a fifth of them with a count of one. About 50% of the sample goes to the ten largest clones.

Spanning cysteine to phenylalanine, the CDR3 consists of 18 amino acids. CDR3 DNA is the only sequence kept; it has 54 bases, read in frame from the first base. V has 1 base trimmed and J has 3 bases trimmed; junction bases matching no gene number 9. CDR1 and CDR2 are drawn from the germline V gene: SGHVS, FQNEAQ. Results the study describes overall, beyond this receptor: No statistical method was used to set the sample size in advance, and investigators knew the group allocation. During validation, the model predicted progression to ophthalmopathy a median of approximately 7 months ahead of onset, with just under 71% sensitivity and around 73% specificity. Ophthalmopathy was separated from stable hyperthyroidism by a 13 V-J signature model, with over 85% sensitivity and 81% to 83% specificity obtained in cross-validation and 80%/75% obtained in testing. Most expanded thyroid clonotypes (frequency above 0.001) were also found in blood, which suggests that blood repertoires may mirror thyroid immune responses.

Stable Graves' hyperthyroidism was defined as no progression to ophthalmopathy during 18 months of follow-up. Hyperthyroidism patients were aged 18 to 65 years and newly diagnosed, with disease duration of less than 2 months. The study excluded patients with uncontrolled infections, other autoimmune diseases, pregnancy or lactation. Diagnoses were established on the basis of clinical symptoms, serum thyroxine and TRAb, thyroid ultrasound, and orbital computed tomography. Ficoll-Paque density gradient centrifugation was used to isolate PBMCs from 9.5 to 10 ml of fresh peripheral blood. Total RNA was extracted with Trizol reagent, and quality was checked on an Agilent 2100 Bioanalyzer.

Material for sequencing was blood. The receptor chain draws on TRBV7-8 and TRBJ2-1, and 10 junctional nucleotides match TRBD2. This receptor was identified in a woman aged 45-65 years with Graves' hyperthyroidism. The DNA sequence is TGTGCCAGCAGCTTAGGCTTGATAGCGGGAGGAAGCTACAATGAGCAGTTCTTC. Its protein is CASSLGLIAGGSYNEQFF. The variable domain in full, with residues beyond the CDR3 obtained from the reference TRBV7-8 and TRBJ2-1 genes, is GAGVSQSPRYKVAKRGQDVALRCDPISGHVSLFWYQQALGQGPEFLTYFQNEAQLDKSGLPSDRFFAERPEGSVSTLKIQRTQQEDSAVYLCASSLGLIAGGSYNEQFFGPGTRLTVL.